This T cell receptor (beta chain) emerged from a study of T cells in Graves' hyperthyroidism and ophthalmopathy. RNA transcripts provided the source from which TCR beta CDR3 regions were amplified. First-round RT-PCR of the TCR CDR3 relied on the HTBI primer set. TCRdb independently ran MiXCR on the multiplex PCR reads; one entry per CDR3 protein. The top ten clones hold nearly 8.5% of a sample with some 600,000 distinct CDR3 sequences, more than 45% of them seen once. The germline CDR1 and CDR2 sequences are SQVTM and ANQGSEA. The CDR3 runs to 14 residues. Trimming pared 3 bases from V and 1 base from J, leaving 12 bases between.

Sequencing input: peripheral blood or thyroid tissue (not recorded which). This chain uses TRBV29-1 with TRBJ1-1; D possibly corresponds to TRBD1 (6 bases). The source of this sequence is a woman aged 18-29 years with Graves' hyperthyroidism. CDR3 in DNA: TGCAGCGTTGAGGCGGAACAGGGGAACACTGAAGCTTTCTTT. Protein product: CSVEAEQGNTEAFF.